The following is a TCR beta chain sequence with its context. The germline gives CDR1 SNHLY, CDR2 FYNNEI. Trimming took 7 bases from V and 1 from J, leaving 10 bases between them. CDR3 length equals 13 residues. Repertoires were generated with immunoSEQ multiplex PCR, while TCRdb's copy carries only in-frame clones and drops some. The data contain about 440,000 clones, approximately 90% of them singletons. The sample originates from a study of blood T cell repertoires in COVID-19. The Seattle patients, enrolled during active infection, were followed longitudinally. This receptor was obtained from a woman aged 45-59 years with COVID-19, enrolled during active disease. What was sequenced was peripheral blood. The V gene is TRBV2, the J gene TRBJ1-1; no firm D call. The CDR3 DNA is TGTGCCAGCATGCCGCGGGGGAACACTGAAGCTTTCTTT. It yields the protein CASMPRGNTEAFF. The full variable domain, with the rest looked up from reference TRBV2 and TRBJ1-1, is EPEVTQTPSHQVTQMGQEVILRCVPISNHLYFYWYRQILGQKVEFLVSFYNNEISEKSEIFDDQFSVERPDGSNFTLKIRSTKLEDSAMYFCASMPRGNTEAFFGQGTRLTVV.